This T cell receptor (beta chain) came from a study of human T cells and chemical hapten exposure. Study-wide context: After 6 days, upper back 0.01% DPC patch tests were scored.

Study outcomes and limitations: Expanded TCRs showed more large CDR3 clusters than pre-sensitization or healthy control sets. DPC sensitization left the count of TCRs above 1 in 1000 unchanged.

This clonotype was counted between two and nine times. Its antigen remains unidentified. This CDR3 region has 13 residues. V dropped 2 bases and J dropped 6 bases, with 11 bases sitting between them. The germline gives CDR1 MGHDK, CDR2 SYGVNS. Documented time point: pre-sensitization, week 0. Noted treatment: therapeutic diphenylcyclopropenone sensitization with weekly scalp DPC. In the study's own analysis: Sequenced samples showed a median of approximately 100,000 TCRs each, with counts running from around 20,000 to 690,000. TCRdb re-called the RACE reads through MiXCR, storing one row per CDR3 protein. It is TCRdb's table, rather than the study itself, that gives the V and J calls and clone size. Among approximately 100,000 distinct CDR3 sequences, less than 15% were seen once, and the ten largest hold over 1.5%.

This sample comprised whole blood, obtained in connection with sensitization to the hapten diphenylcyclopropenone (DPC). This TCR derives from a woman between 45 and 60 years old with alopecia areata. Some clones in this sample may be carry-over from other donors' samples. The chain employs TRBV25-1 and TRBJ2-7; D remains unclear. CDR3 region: CASSEGFVLEQYF. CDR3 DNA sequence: TGTGCCAGCAGTGAAGGTTTCGTGCTCGAGCAGTACTTC.